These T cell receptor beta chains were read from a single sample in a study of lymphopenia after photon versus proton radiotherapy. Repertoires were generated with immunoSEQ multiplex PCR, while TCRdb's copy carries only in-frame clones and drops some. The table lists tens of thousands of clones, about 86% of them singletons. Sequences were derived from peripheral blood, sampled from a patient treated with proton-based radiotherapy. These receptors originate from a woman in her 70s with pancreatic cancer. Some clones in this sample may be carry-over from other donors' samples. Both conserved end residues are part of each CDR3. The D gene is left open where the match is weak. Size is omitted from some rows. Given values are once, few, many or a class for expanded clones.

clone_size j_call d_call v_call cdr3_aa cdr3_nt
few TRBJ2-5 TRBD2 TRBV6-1 CASSGGRDGGETQYF TGTGCCAGCAGTGGCGGGAGGGACGGGGGAGAGACCCAGTACTTC
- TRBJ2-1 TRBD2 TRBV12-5 CASGLATSGRIYEQFF TGTGCTAGTGGTTTGGCGACTAGCGGGAGGATATATGAGCAGTTCTTC
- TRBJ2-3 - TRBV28 CASSSLTPTDTQYF TGTGCCAGCAGTTCCTTGACTCCCACAGATACGCAGTATTTT
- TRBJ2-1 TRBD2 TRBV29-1 CSVESGRGGNEQFF TGCAGCGTTGAGAGCGGGAGGGGGGGCAATGAGCAGTTCTTC
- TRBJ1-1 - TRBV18 CASSPNSNTEAFF TGTGCCAGCTCCCCAAACTCGAACACTGAAGCTTTCTTT
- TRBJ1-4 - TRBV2 CASSVGRATNEKLFF TGTGCCAGCAGTGTGGGCAGAGCAACTAATGAAAAACTGTTTTTT
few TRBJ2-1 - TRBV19 CASSITRAYNEQFF TGTGCCAGTAGTATTACCAGGGCCTACAATGAGCAGTTCTTC
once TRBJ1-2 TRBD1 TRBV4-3 CASSYTGDYGYTF TGCGCCAGCAGCTATACAGGGGACTATGGCTACACCTTC
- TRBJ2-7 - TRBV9 CASSVEDNSYEQYF TGTGCCAGCAGCGTAGAGGACAACTCCTACGAGCAGTACTTC
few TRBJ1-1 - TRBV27 CASSLGTLNTEAFF TGTGCCAGCAGTCTCGGGACGCTGAACACTGAAGCTTTCTTT
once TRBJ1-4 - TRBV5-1 CASSLGGLKDEKLFF TGCGCCAGCAGCTTGGGGGGGTTGAAAGATGAAAAACTGTTTTTT
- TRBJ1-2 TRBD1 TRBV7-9 CASSFGQALNYGYTF TGTGCCAGCAGCTTCGGACAGGCCTTGAACTATGGCTACACCTTC
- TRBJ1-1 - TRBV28 CASSGQGFYAEAFF TGTGCCAGCAGTGGCCAGGGGTTCTACGCTGAAGCTTTCTTT
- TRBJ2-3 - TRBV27 CASRSGTRQTKDTQYF TGTGCCAGCAGGTCCGGGACAAGGCAAACAAAAGATACGCAGTATTTT
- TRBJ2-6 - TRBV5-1 CASSRTGTGANVLTF TGCGCCAGCAGCCGTACAGGGACTGGGGCCAACGTCCTGACTTTC
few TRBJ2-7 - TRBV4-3 CASSQDLRDEQYF TGCGCCAGCAGCCAAGATTTGAGGGACGAGCAGTACTTC
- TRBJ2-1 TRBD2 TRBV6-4 CASSQAGSSYNEQFF TGTGCCAGCAGTCAAGCGGGAAGCTCCTACAATGAGCAGTTCTTC